These T cell receptor beta chains were read from a single sample in a study of blood T cell repertoires in COVID-19. Libraries were prepared by immunoSEQ multiplex PCR; TCRdb keeps only in-frame clonotypes and omits some of them. The data hold roughly 30,000 clones, with roughly 92% observed a single time. Material for sequencing was peripheral blood. These receptors were collected from a man aged 60 to 69 with acute or convalescent COVID-19. Each CDR3 is given with its conserved first and last residue. Fields, in order: clone size, V gene, CDR3 protein. A clone size is listed for some rows: how often the clone was seen (once, few, many), or a class if it is expanded.

clone_size: once; v_call: TRBV7-9; cdr3_aa: CASSSRQGTEAFF
clone_size: .; v_call: TRBV6-4; cdr3_aa: CASIHSNQPQHF
clone_size: .; v_call: TRBV4-1; cdr3_aa: CASSPRLTVQETQYF
clone_size: .; v_call: TRBV6-5; cdr3_aa: CASISGLAGEETQYF
clone_size: once; v_call: TRBV19; cdr3_aa: CASSTSGVTYGYTF
clone_size: .; v_call: TRBV5-4; cdr3_aa: CASSFGTGESGANVLTF
clone_size: .; v_call: TRBV10-1; cdr3_aa: CASSEPRGRNNEQFF
clone_size: .; v_call: TRBV9; cdr3_aa: CASSVEVANTEAFF
clone_size: .; v_call: TRBV21-1; cdr3_aa: CASLGIAGGHTYEQYF
clone_size: .; v_call: TRBV24-1; cdr3_aa: CATSDGREDQPQHF
clone_size: .; v_call: TRBV27; cdr3_aa: CASSLYGVGGLAGVPEQFF
clone_size: .; v_call: TRBV15; cdr3_aa: CATSPRRRDPYNEQFF
clone_size: .; v_call: TRBV5-5; cdr3_aa: CASRWDISNNQPQHF
clone_size: .; v_call: TRBV20-1; cdr3_aa: CSASNLAEASYEQYF
clone_size: .; v_call: TRBV4-1; cdr3_aa: CASSQGDRMNTEAFF
clone_size: .; v_call: TRBV7-2; cdr3_aa: CASSTFDRGRTYEQYF
clone_size: .; v_call: TRBV19; cdr3_aa: CASSIDQVSNQPQHF
clone_size: few; v_call: TRBV5-6; cdr3_aa: CASSFGAQETQYF
clone_size: .; v_call: TRBV6-5; cdr3_aa: CASSPSNTGELFF
clone_size: .; v_call: TRBV4-2; cdr3_aa: CASSQETGQTNYGYTF
clone_size: .; v_call: TRBV12-1; cdr3_aa: CASSRTFQGLTYQPQHF
clone_size: .; v_call: TRBV4-2; cdr3_aa: CASSQGSGGSNQPQHF
clone_size: .; v_call: TRBV6-6; cdr3_aa: CASSSVRGGYGYTF
clone_size: .; v_call: TRBV27; cdr3_aa: CASSFGGRTEAFF
clone_size: .; v_call: TRBV25-1; cdr3_aa: CASSEWTGGRETQYF
clone_size: .; v_call: TRBV4-1; cdr3_aa: CASSLTDTQYF
clone_size: .; v_call: TRBV19; cdr3_aa: CASTPGQTENYGYTF
clone_size: .; v_call: TRBV3-1/TRBV3-2; cdr3_aa: CASSPMAGVWEQYF
clone_size: .; v_call: TRBV11-3; cdr3_aa: CASSFEGTGDTGELFF
clone_size: .; v_call: TRBV6-5; cdr3_aa: CASRPGTGNTEAFF
clone_size: .; v_call: TRBV20-1; cdr3_aa: CSASRGIQGSQPQHF
clone_size: .; v_call: TRBV24-1; cdr3_aa: CATSGVVPPKAGELFF
clone_size: .; v_call: TRBV6-5; cdr3_aa: CASSQTGGSGNTIYF
clone_size: once; v_call: TRBV6-5; cdr3_aa: CASSFLAEATGELFF
clone_size: .; v_call: TRBV25-1; cdr3_aa: CASSRTSGSSYNEQFF
clone_size: .; v_call: TRBV4-3; cdr3_aa: CASSHNSGAQYF
clone_size: .; v_call: TRBV2; cdr3_aa: CASMEGRGGEKLFF
clone_size: .; v_call: TRBV5-1; cdr3_aa: CASSPVGQGSSGNTIYF
clone_size: .; v_call: TRBV6-5; cdr3_aa: CASSFDGQGNYGYTF
clone_size: .; v_call: TRBV18; cdr3_aa: CASSPPTGESSYNEQFF